Presented here are 3 T cell receptor beta chains from one specimen sequenced in a study of a mutant IDH1 vaccine in newly diagnosed glioma. As to time point: baseline, week 1 (first vaccination visit). Treatment given: pre-vaccination baseline after standard-of-care therapy. Repertoires were generated with immunoSEQ multiplex PCR, while TCRdb's copy carries only in-frame clones and drops some. Of around 87,000 clones in the sample, 80% to 90% were seen once. The sequenced sample was PBMCs, obtained from a glioma patient treated with radiotherapy, temozolomide or both. Every receptor here comes from a woman aged 45 to 65 with glioma.

This chain connects TRBV6-6 to TRBJ2-4; unclear D gene. The CDR3 loop spans 15 amino acids. The V end was cut by 5 bases, the J end by 2 bases, with 13 bases between. The V gene's germline CDR1 is MNHNY and CDR2 SVGAGI (reference sequence). CDR3 in amino acids: CASSRAGLSKNIQYF. The CDR3 DNA is TGTGCCAGCAGTCGGGCAGGTTTGTCCAAAAACATTCAGTACTTC.

The rearrangement uses TRBV6-5 and TRBJ2-7; a possible D gene is TRBD2 (6 bases). The V end was cut by 6 bases, the J end by 6 bases, with 15 bases between. CDR3 size: 13 residues. The germline gives CDR1 MNHEY, CDR2 SVGAGI. The CDR3 region is CASSRRVRAEQYF. The CDR3 coding sequence is TGTGCCAGCAGCCGGAGGGTACGGGCCGAGCAGTACTTC.

The gene calls are TRBV7-9 and TRBJ1-1; D not resolved. This CDR3 is built from 13 residues. The germline V gene has CDR1 SEHNR and CDR2 FQNEAQ (reference sequence). V shed 2 bases and J shed 7 bases, with 11 bases lying between them. The CDR3 DNA follows: TGTGCCAGCAGCTTAAACCCAGAAGGTGAAGCTTTCTTT. Translation: CASSLNPEGEAFF.